The 23 T cell receptor beta chains below come from one sample, sequenced in a study of CD8 T cells in Susac syndrome (dated by TCRdb to 2018 to 2020). The library relied on the immunoSEQ multiplex PCR assay. RNA was extracted using the RNeasy kit, and roughly 0.5 to 1 microgram was reverse transcribed with random hexamers. TCRdb's own reprocessing of the public reads used fastp at Q25 and MiXCR and kept productive beta chains. Under each unique CDR3 protein, matching rows form one entry showing the most common genes and DNA. The sample data list about 300,000 distinct CDR3 sequences, and 75% to 90% of these were observed just once. Around 0.18% of the sample comes from the top ten. The sample comprised CD8+ T cells from PBMCs. These receptors originate from a human donor with multiple sclerosis.

There are a few counts of this clonotype. The genes are TRBV20-1 and TRBJ2-1; a possible D gene is TRBD2 (7 bases). The CDR3 is made up of 14 amino acids. CDR1 is DFQATT and CDR2 is SNEGSKA in the germline V gene (reference sequence). Trimming shortened V by 0 bases and J by 9 bases, and 15 bases separated the two germline ends. The CDR3: CSARDGGAWGEQFF. The CDR3 DNA reads as TGCAGTGCTAGAGATGGGGGGGCATGGGGTGAGCAGTTCTTC.

The count of this clonotype is one. The chain has TRBV4-1 and TRBJ2-7; maybe TRBD1 (5 bases). Germline-derived CDR1 and CDR2 are MGHRA and YSYEKL. This CDR3 region has 17 residues. The germline V and J ends were trimmed by 2 bases and 2 bases, with 19 bases remaining between them. DNA for the CDR3: TGCGCCAGCAGCCAAAGGATGGGGCCTGAAAACACCTACGAGCAGTACTTC. Translated: CASSQRMGPENTYEQYF.

This chain joins TRBV3-1 and TRBJ2-3; D remains ambiguous. The germline V gene encodes CDR1 LGHDT and CDR2 YNNKEL (reference sequence). V gave up 2 bases and J gave up 6 bases, with 15 bases separating them. The CDR3 sequence is 15 residues long. The CDR3 reads CASSQIEWAGDTQYF. The CDR3, as DNA: TGTGCCAGCAGCCAAATTGAGTGGGCCGGGGATACGCAGTATTTT.

V gene TRBV4-3 combines with J gene TRBJ1-4, with D tentatively TRBD1 (5 bases). The CDR3 spans 15 residues. V gave up 1 base and J gave up 0 bases, with 6 bases separating them. Germline V gene data show CDR1 as LGHNA and CDR2 as YSLEER. This CDR3 reads CASSQVQATNEKLFF. In nucleotides, the CDR3 is TGCGCCAGCAGCCAAGTACAGGCAACTAATGAAAAACTGTTTTTT.

The chain combines TRBV28 with TRBJ2-7, with TRBD2 as a possible D gene (5 bases). The germline CDR1 and CDR2 sequences are MDHEN and SYDVKM. V lost 7 bases and J lost 3, with 25 bases in between. The CDR3 extends over 17 amino acids. CDR3 protein: CASTSGNGQPGGYEQYF. The CDR3 DNA reads as TGTGCCAGCACCTCCGGGAACGGGCAGCCAGGCGGCTACGAGCAGTACTTC.

The chain uses TRBV6-4 and TRBJ2-1; 7 bases agree with TRBD2. CDR3 size: 15 residues. V gave up 3 bases and J gave up 8 bases; unmatched junction bases: 10. Germline lookup yields CDR1 MRHNA and CDR2 SNTAGT. As DNA, the CDR3 is TGTGCCAGCAGTGAAACAGCGCGGGGGATGGATGAGCAGTTCTTC. This codes for CASSETARGMDEQFF.

The chain links TRBV5-1 to TRBJ1-1; possibly TRBD1 for D (5 bases). V dropped 0 bases and J dropped 4 bases, with 16 bases sitting between them. Germline values: CDR1 SGHRS, CDR2 YFSETQ. This CDR3 has 16 amino acids. The CDR3 nucleotides read TGCGCCAGCAGCTTGGCGCGGGGGAGTGGGGCCACTGAAGCTTTCTTT. Protein sequence: CASSLARGSGATEAFF.

The chain links TRBV7-2 to TRBJ1-1; D is undetermined. The CDR3 loop spans 12 amino acids. Germline CDR1 reads SGHTA; CDR2 reads FQGNSA. The V gene lost 6 bases and the J gene lost 5 bases, with 10 bases spanning the gap. In nucleotides, the CDR3 is TGTGCCAGCAGTTTTACCGGGACTGAAGCTTTCTTT. Amino acid sequence: CASSFTGTEAFF.

This clonotype occurred a few times. The chain couples TRBV6-2 or TRBV6-3 to TRBJ2-2; a possible D gene is TRBD2 (6 bases). Germline CDR1 reads MNHEY; CDR2 reads SVGEGT. Trimming pared 6 bases from V and 6 bases from J, leaving 8 bases between. The CDR3 extends over 12 amino acids. The CDR3 sequence: CASRGGPGELFF. CDR3 bases: TGTGCCAGCAGGGGGGGTCCCGGGGAGCTGTTTTTT.

The chain joins TRBV4-1 to TRBJ2-1; D is uncertain. CDR1 and CDR2 from the germline V gene are MGHRA and YSYEKL. V was cut by 5 bases and J by 5 bases, with 13 bases left in between. The CDR3 spans 14 residues. As DNA, the CDR3 is TGCGCCAGCAGCGATGCGATCGGACACAATGAGCAGTTCTTC. It yields the protein CASSDAIGHNEQFF.

In regard to this clonotype: An end of the junction does not agree with germline; a read error may underlie this. J is TRBJ1-1 and V is TRBV7-7; D unresolved. The CDR3 extends over 13 amino acids. Per germline, CDR1 SSHAT and CDR2 FNYEAQ (reference sequence). The CDR3 sequence: CASSRWAGTEAFF. Here the CDR3 DNA reads TGTGCTAGCAGCCGTTGGGCCGGAACTGAAGCTTTCTTT.

This clonotype was recorded only once. The rearrangement uses TRBV5-1 and TRBJ2-7, with D possibly being TRBD2 (6 bases). There are 14 residues in the CDR3. Germline-derived CDR1 and CDR2 are SGHRS and YFSETQ. Deletions cut 3 bases from V and 7 bases from J, with 17 bases between. As DNA, the CDR3 is TGCGCCAGCAGCTACGGCGGGCTAGCGAGTGAGCAGTACTTC. Amino acid sequence: CASSYGGLASEQYF.

The chain recombines TRBV20-1 with TRBJ2-7, with 10 bases fitting TRBD2. The CDR3 has 14 residues. Trimming cost V 6 bases and J 0 bases; bases outside gene matches: 5. Germline assignment: CDR1 DFQATT and CDR2 SNEGSKA (reference sequence). The CDR3 region is CSASGTSDSYEQYF. The CDR3 DNA reads as TGCAGTGCCTCGGGGACTAGCGACTCCTACGAGCAGTACTTC.

The genes are TRBV9 and TRBJ2-3; no clear D. Germline lookup yields CDR1 SGDLS and CDR2 YYNGEE. The CDR3 runs to 14 residues. V was cut by 3 bases and J by 0 bases, with 8 bases left in between. In DNA form, the CDR3 reads TGTGCCAGCAGCGCTTCATCTAGCACAGATACGCAGTATTTT. This gives the protein CASSASSSTDTQYF.

The chain is built from TRBV9 and TRBJ2-5; tentatively, D is TRBD1 or TRBD2 (7 bases each). There are 15 residues in the CDR3. V was cut by 5 bases and J by 4 bases, with 18 bases left in between. Germline V gives CDR1 SGDLS, CDR2 YYNGEE. The CDR3 DNA reads TGTGCCAGCAGTGAGGGGGGGACAGATGGAGAGACCCAGTACTTC. It translates to CASSEGGTDGETQYF.

The chain uses TRBV28 and TRBJ1-6; 8 bases match TRBD1. CDR1 and CDR2 from the germline V gene are MDHEN and SYDVKM. The CDR3 runs 14 residues. The junction had 6 bases not matched to a gene; V was cut back by 4 bases and J by 10 bases. CDR3 sequence reads: CASSWTGSGSPLHF. The CDR3 DNA reads TGTGCCAGCAGTTGGACAGGGTCGGGATCACCCCTCCACTTT.

V is TRBV18 and J is TRBJ2-3; D is unclear. Germline CDR1 reads KGHSH; CDR2 reads LQKENI. Trimming took off 6 bases at V and 4 bases at J, with 20 bases between the two ends. There are 16 residues in the CDR3. CDR3 region: CASSRVTLEISDTQYF. The CDR3 DNA sequence: TGTGCCAGCTCCCGCGTGACGTTGGAGATCTCAGATACGCAGTATTTT. Looking up the rest from reference TRBV18 and TRBJ2-3 gives the full variable domain: NAGVMQNPRHLVRRRGQEARLRCSPMKGHSHVYWYRQLPEEGLKFMVYLQKENIIDESGMPKERFSAEFPKEGPSILRIQQVVRGDSAAYFCASSRVTLEISDTQYFGPGTRLTVL.

The chain joins TRBV2 to TRBJ1-5; TRBD1 might be the D (6 bases). The CDR3 is made up of 16 amino acids. V shed 7 bases and J shed 14 bases, with 30 bases lying between them. Germline loops: CDR1 SNHLY, CDR2 FYNNEI. The CDR3 region is CASIGGPGSSIQRKHF. The CDR3 DNA follows: TGTGCCAGCATAGGGGGTCCAGGGAGCTCTATCCAGCGCAAGCATTTT. The full variable domain, completed using reference TRBV2 and TRBJ1-5, is EPEVTQTPSHQVTQMGQEVILRCVPISNHLYFYWYRQILGQKVEFLVSFYNNEISEKSEIFDDQFSVERPDGSNFTLKIRSTKLEDSAMYFCASIGGPGSSIQRKHFGDGTRLSIL.

The V gene is TRBV4-1, the J gene TRBJ2-3; perhaps TRBD2 as D (6 bases). CDR1 and CDR2 (germline): MGHRA, YSYEKL. V lost 1 base to trimming and J lost 2 bases, with 13 bases between them. The CDR3 covers 16 residues. The CDR3 reads CASSQVGGGTTDTQYF. The CDR3 DNA reads TGCGCCAGCAGCCAAGTCGGTGGAGGGACCACAGATACGCAGTATTTT.

The rearrangement joins TRBV4-1 to TRBJ2-7, with D possibly being TRBD2 (6 bases). The CDR3 has 17 residues. Germline V gene data show CDR1 as MGHRA and CDR2 as YSYEKL. V was trimmed by 0 bases and J by 2 bases, leaving 17 bases between them. This CDR3 reads CASSQERPGLGTYEQYF. The CDR3 DNA reads TGCGCCAGCAGCCAAGAGCGGCCGGGACTGGGGACCTACGAGCAGTACTTC.

V gene TRBV6-6 combines with J gene TRBJ1-1, with D perhaps matching TRBD1 (6 bases). This CDR3 is built from 13 residues. Germline values: CDR1 MNHNY, CDR2 SVGAGI (reference sequence). The V end was cut by 2 bases, the J end by 4 bases, with 8 bases between. In nucleotides, the CDR3 is TGTGCCAGCAGTTACAGGGGGGCCACTGAAGCTTTCTTT. Translated: CASSYRGATEAFF.

The chain combines TRBV3-1 with TRBJ2-1; the D gene could be TRBD1 or TRBD2 (5 bases each). Trimming took 0 bases from V and 0 from J, leaving 15 bases between them. This CDR3 has 18 residues. Germline V gives CDR1 LGHDT, CDR2 YNNKEL (reference sequence). Here the CDR3 DNA reads TGTGCCAGCAGCCAAGATATCGGGACGCCTCGCTCCTACAATGAGCAGTTCTTC. Translated, it gives CASSQDIGTPRSYNEQFF.

J is TRBJ2-7 and V is TRBV5-8; perhaps TRBD1 as D (6 bases). The CDR3 is 15 residues long. Germline V lookup: CDR1 SGHTS, CDR2 YDEGEE. The V and J ends lost 5 bases and 3 bases respectively, with 18 bases between them. The CDR3 sequence: CASSNPGTNNYEQYF. CDR3 bases: TGTGCCAGCAGTAACCCCGGGACAAACAACTACGAGCAGTACTTC.